This TCR beta chain was sequenced during a study of OX40 agonist ivuxolimab in advanced cancers. Overall study: Patients received the agonistic anti-OX40 (CD134) antibody ivuxolimab. Enrolled patients in dose escalation had cancers that were hepatocellular carcinoma, melanoma, renal cell or head and neck cancer. Study-wide results and limits: CD4+ and CD8+ T cells in blood underwent clonal expansion by week 6 at 0.1 to 3.0 mg/kg. Among the lowest peripheral clonal expansion occurred in 0.1-3.0 mg/kg partial responders.

TCRdb keeps only in-frame clones here, not all; method: immunoSEQ multiplex PCR. The sample comprises about 83,000 clones, 85% of which are singletons, and 0.6% to 0.8% rests with the top ten. Germline-derived CDR1 and CDR2 are SGHAT and FQNNGV. V was cut by 1 base and J by 3 bases, with 13 bases left in between. This CDR3 has 15 residues. Turning to this clone: Its antigen remains unknown.

The chain carries TRBV11-2 and TRBJ2-7, with D perhaps given as TRBD1 or TRBD2 (5 bases each). The source of this sequence is an adult with an advanced solid tumor such as melanoma, head and neck, liver or kidney cancer. Source: CD4+ or CD8+ T cells sorted from blood, taken in a trial of the OX40 agonist ivuxolimab. The CDR3 coding sequence is TGTGCCAGCAGCTTAGCTGCAGGGAGAAACTACGAGCAGTACTTC. Translated: CASSLAAGRNYEQYF.